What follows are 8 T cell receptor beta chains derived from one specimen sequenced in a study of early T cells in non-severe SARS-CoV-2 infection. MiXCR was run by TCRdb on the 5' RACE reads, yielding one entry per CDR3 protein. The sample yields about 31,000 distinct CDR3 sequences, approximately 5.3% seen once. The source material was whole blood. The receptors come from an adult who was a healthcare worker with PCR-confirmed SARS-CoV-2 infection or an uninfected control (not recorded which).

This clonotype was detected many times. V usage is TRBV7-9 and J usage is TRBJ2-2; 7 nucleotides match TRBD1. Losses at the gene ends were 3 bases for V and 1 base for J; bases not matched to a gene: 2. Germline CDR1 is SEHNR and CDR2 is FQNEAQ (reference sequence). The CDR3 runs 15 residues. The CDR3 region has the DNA TGTGCCAGCAGCTTTGGGACAGTGAACACCGGGGAGCTGTTTTTT. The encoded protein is CASSFGTVNTGELFF.

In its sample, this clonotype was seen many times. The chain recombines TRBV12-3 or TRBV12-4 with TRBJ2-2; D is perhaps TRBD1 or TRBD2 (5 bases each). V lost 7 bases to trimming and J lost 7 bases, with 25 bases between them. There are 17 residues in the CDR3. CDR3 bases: TGTGCCAGCACCCTCATGGGACGGATAGTGAGAAACGGGGAGCTGTTTTTT. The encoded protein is CASTLMGRIVRNGELFF.

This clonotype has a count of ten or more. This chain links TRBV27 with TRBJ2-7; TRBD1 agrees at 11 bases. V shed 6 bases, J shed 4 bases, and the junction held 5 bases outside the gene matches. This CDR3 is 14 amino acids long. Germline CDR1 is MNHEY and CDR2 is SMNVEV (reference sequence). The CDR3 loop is CASRKGQGAYEQYF. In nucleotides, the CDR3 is TGTGCCAGCAGAAAAGGACAGGGGGCATACGAGCAGTACTTC.

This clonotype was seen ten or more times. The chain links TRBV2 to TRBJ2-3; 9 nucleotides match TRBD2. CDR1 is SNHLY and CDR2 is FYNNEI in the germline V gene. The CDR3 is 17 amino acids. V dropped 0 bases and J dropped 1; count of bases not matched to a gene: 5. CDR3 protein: CASSEALPSGGTDTQYF. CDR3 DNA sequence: TGTGCCAGCAGTGAAGCGCTACCTAGCGGGGGCACAGATACGCAGTATTTT.

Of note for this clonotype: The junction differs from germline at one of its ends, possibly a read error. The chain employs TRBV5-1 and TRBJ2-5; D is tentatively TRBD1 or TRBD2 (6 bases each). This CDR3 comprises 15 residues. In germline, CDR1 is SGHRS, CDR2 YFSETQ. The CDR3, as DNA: TGCACCAGCAGCTTGGCCGGGGGCGGCCAAGAGACCCAGTACTTC. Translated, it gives CTSSLAGGGQETQYF.

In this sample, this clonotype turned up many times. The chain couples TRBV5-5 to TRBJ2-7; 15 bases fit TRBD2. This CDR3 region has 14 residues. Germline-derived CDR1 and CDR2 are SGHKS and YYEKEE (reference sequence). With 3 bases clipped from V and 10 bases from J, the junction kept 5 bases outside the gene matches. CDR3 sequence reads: CASSWGLAGGPQYF. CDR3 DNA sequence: TGTGCCAGCAGCTGGGGACTAGCGGGAGGTCCCCAGTACTTC.

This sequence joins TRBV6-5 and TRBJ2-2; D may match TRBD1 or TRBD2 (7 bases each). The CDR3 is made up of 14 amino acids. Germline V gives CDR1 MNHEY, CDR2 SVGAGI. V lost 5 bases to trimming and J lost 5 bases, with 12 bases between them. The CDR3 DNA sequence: TGTGCCAGCAGTACCCAGGGGGGGACCGGGGAGCTGTTTTTT. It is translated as CASSTQGGTGELFF.

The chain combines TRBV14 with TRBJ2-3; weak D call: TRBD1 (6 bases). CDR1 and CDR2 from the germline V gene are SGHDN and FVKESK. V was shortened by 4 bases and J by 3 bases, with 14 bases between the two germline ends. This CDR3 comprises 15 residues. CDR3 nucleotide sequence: TGTGCCAGCAGCCGCGGACAGCTGCGGACAGATACGCAGTATTTT. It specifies CASSRGQLRTDTQYF.